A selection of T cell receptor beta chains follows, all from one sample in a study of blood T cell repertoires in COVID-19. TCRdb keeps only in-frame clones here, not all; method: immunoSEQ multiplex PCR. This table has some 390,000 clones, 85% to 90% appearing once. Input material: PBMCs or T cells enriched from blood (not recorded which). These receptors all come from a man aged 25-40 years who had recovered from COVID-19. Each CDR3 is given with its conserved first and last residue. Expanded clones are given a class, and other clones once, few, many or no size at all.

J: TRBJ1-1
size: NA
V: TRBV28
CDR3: CASSQTPPDSQNEAFF

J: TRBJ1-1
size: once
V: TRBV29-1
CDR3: CSVETQGLYTEAFF

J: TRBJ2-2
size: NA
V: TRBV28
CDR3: CASSLRFGGVDGELFF

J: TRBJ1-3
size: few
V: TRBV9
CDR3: CASSPRDRFSGNTIYF

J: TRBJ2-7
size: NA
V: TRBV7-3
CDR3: CASSLPSGTLSSYEQYF

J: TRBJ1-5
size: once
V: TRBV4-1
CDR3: CASSQDRAGEGGSNQPQHF

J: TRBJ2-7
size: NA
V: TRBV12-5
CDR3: CASGDRDSHEQYF

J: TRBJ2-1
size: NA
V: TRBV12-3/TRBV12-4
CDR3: CASTSGVYNEQFF

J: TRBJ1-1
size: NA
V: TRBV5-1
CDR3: CASSQGAPNTEAFF

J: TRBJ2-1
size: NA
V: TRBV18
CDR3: CASSPLGQGGHNEQFF

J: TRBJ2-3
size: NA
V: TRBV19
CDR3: CASSRDSVTDTQYF

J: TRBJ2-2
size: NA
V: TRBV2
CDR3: CASKGQGAVGELFF

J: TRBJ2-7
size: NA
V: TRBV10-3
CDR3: CAISVGLAYEQYF

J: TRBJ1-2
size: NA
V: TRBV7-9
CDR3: CASSFSGTGRVGYTF

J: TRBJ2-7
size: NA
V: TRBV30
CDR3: CAWGGTGIYYEQYF

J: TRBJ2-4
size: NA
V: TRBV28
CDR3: CASSLSTGAKNIQYF

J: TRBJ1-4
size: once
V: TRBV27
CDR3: CASRPTGGTEKLFF

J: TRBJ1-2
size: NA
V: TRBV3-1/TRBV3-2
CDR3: CASTPSGQENYGYTF

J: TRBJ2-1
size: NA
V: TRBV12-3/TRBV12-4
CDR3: CASTLTGYNEQFF

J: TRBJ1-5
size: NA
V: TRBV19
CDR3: CASSLQDQPQHF

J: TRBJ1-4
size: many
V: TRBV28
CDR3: CASSTYRRPATNEKLFF

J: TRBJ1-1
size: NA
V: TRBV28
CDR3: CASSFGDRVWTEAFF

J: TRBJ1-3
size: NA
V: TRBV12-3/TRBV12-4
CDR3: CASTHGNTIYF

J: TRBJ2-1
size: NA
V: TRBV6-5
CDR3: CASSLKREPFYEQFF

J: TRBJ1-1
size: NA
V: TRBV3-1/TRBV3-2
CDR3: CASSQEIRGEAFF

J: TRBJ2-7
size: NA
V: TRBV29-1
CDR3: CSVERAYEQYF

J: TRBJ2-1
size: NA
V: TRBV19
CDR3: CASRPEGSYNEQFF

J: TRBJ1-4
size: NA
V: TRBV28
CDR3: CASSPRPGQGPEKLFF

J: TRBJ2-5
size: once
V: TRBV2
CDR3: CASTWTSGRQETQYF

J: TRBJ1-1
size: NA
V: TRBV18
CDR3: CASSRQGNTEAFF

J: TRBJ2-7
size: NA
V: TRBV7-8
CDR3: CASSLRQGPTYEQYF

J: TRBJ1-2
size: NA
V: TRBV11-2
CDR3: CASSHRTGEGYTF

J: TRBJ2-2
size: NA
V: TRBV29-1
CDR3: CSGKGQTTGELFF

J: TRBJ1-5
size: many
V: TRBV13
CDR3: CASSWGTGQGQPQHF

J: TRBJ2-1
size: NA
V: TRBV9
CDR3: CASSVGQGVGGEQFF

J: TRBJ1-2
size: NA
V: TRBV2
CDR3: CASSSGLGEDYGYTF

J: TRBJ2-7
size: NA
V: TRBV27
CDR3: CASSAKGGYEQYF

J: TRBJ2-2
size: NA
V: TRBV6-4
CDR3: CASSARGSIAGELFF

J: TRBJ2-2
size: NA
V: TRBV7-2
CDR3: CASSLVRGVTGELFF

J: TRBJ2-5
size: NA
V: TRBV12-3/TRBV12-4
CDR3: CASSREGWETQYF

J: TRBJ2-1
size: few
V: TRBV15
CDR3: CATSREILAGGPGNEQFF